Here is one TCR beta chain with its context. The CDR3 end shows no conserved phenylalanine or tryptophan, and so a read error is likely. Because the CDR3's place on the DNA is in doubt, the DNA is left out and the CDR3 is given as listed by TCRdb. Looked up from germline, CDR1 is SEHNR and CDR2 is FQNEAQ (reference sequence). The CDR3 extends over 10 residues, inclusive of both ends. The source of the sample is a study of cytomegalovirus exposure and HLA in healthy donors. Primers for the PCR totalled 60 Vbeta and 13 Jbeta. Profiling relied on immunoSEQ multiplex PCR, and the TCRdb table lists in-frame clones only, not all of them. The data hold some 100,000 clones, with about 74% observed a single time.

Sequenced: PBMCs. The TCR was taken from a woman between 18 and 30 years old in good health and CMV-seropositive. V usage is TRBV7-9 and J usage is TRBJ1-2; the D segment call TRBD1 is taken from the table without a DNA check. This CDR3 is CASSPYTSPL.